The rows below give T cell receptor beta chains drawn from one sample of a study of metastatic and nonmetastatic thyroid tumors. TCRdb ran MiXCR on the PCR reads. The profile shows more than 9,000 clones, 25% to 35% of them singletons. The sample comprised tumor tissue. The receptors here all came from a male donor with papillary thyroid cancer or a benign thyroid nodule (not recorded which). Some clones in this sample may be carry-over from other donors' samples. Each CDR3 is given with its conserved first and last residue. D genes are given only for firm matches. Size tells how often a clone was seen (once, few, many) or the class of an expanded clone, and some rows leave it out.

CDR3aa: CASSLTVSSYEQYF
CDR3nt: TGTGCCAGCAGTTTAACGGTTAGCTCCTACGAGCAGTACTTC
d_gene: NA
abundance: medium-sized
v_gene: TRBV28
j_gene: TRBJ2-7

CDR3aa: CASRSGAQRGYTF
CDR3nt: TGTGCCAGCAGGTCAGGGGCGCAGAGAGGCTACACCTTC
d_gene: NA
abundance: medium-sized
v_gene: TRBV2
j_gene: TRBJ1-2

CDR3aa: CASSLSGGADEAFF
CDR3nt: TGTGCCAGCAGCCTCAGCGGAGGTGCAGATGAAGCTTTCTTT
d_gene: NA
abundance: once
v_gene: TRBV7-8
j_gene: TRBJ1-1

CDR3aa: CASTGTEAYEQYF
CDR3nt: TGCGCCAGCACCGGGACAGAGGCCTACGAGCAGTACTTC
d_gene: TRBD1
abundance: NA
v_gene: TRBV10-2
j_gene: TRBJ2-7

CDR3aa: CASSMVSGTGAKGYTF
CDR3nt: TGTGCCAGCAGCATGGTTTCCGGGACAGGGGCGAAAGGCTACACCTTC
d_gene: TRBD1
abundance: few
v_gene: TRBV6-2/TRBV6-3
j_gene: TRBJ1-2

CDR3aa: CASRQVTGELFF
CDR3nt: TGTGCCAGCAGGCAGGTTACCGGGGAGCTGTTTTTT
d_gene: NA
abundance: many
v_gene: TRBV7-6
j_gene: TRBJ2-2

CDR3aa: CSVEAADRMGYNEQFF
CDR3nt: TGCAGCGTTGAAGCCGCCGACAGGATGGGATACAATGAGCAGTTCTTC
d_gene: NA
abundance: medium-sized
v_gene: TRBV29-1
j_gene: TRBJ2-1

CDR3aa: CASSVDDSPLHF
CDR3nt: TGTGCCAGCAGCGTCGACGATTCACCCCTCCACTTT
d_gene: NA
abundance: NA
v_gene: TRBV9
j_gene: TRBJ1-6

CDR3aa: CASSDSSAGVPTDTQYF
CDR3nt: TGTGCCAGCAGTGACTCGAGTGCGGGAGTTCCCACAGATACGCAGTATTTT
d_gene: TRBD2
abundance: few
v_gene: TRBV6-4
j_gene: TRBJ2-3

CDR3aa: CSARDGTKGDYGYTF
CDR3nt: TGCAGTGCTAGAGACGGAACCAAAGGGGACTATGGCTACACCTTC
d_gene: NA
abundance: medium-sized
v_gene: TRBV20-1
j_gene: TRBJ1-2